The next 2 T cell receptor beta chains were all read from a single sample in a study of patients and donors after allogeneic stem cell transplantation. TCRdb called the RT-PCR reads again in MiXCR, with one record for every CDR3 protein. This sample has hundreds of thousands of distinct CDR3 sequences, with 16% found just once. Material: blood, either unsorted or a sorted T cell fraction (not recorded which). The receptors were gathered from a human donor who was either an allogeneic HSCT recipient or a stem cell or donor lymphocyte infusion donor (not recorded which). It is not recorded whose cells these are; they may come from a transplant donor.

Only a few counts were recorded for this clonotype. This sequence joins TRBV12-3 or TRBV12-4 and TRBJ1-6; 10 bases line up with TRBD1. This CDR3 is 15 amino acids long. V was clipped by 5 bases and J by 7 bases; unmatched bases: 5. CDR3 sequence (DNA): TGTGCCAGCAGTAAAGGGACAGGGGACAATTCACCCCTCCACTTT. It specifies CASSKGTGDNSPLHF.

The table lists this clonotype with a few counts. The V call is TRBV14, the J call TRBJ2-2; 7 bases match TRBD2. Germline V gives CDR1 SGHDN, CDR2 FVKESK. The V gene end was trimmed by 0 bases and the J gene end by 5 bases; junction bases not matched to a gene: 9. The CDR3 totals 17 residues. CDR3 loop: CASSQDQPGAGTGELFF. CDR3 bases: TGTGCCAGCAGCCAAGACCAACCGGGAGCGGGAACCGGGGAGCTGTTTTTT.